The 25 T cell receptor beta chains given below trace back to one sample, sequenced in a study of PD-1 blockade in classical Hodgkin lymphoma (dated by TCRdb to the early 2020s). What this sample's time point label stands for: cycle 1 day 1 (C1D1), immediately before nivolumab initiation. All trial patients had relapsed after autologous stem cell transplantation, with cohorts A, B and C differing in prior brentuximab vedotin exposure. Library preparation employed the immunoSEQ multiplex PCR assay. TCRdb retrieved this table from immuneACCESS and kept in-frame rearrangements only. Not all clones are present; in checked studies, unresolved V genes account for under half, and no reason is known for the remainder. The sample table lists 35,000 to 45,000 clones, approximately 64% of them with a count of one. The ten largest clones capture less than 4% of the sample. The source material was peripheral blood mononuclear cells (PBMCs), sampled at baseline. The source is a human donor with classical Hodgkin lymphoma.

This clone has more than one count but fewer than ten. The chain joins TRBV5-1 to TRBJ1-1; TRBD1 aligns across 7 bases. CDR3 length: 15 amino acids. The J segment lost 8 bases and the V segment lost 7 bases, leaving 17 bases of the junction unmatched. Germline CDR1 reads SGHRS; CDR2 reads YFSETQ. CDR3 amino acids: CASVGRLGTVGEAFF. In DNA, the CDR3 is TGCGCCAGCGTTGGGCGTTTAGGGACAGTCGGAGAAGCTTTCTTT.

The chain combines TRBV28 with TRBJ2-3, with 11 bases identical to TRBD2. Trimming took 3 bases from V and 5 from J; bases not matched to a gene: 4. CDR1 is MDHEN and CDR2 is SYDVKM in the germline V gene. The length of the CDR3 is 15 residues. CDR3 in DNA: TGTGCCAGCAGTTTGACTAGCGGGAATCGAGATACGCAGTATTTT. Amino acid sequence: CASSLTSGNRDTQYF. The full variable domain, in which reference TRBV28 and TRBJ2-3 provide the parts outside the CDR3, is DVKVTQSSRYLVKRTGEKVFLECVQDMDHENMFWYRQDPGLGLRLIYFSYDVKMKEKGDIPEGYSVSREKKERFSLILESASTNQTSMYLCASSLTSGNRDTQYFGPGTRLTVL.

The CDR3 bases are TGCGCCAGCAGCTTGGACAAAAGCCTCTACGAGCAGTACTTC. This encodes CASSLDKSLYEQYF. The chain employs TRBV5-1 and TRBJ2-7; D remains unclear. Deletions cut 0 bases from V and 3 bases from J, with 10 bases between. The CDR3 extends over 14 amino acids. Germline V gives CDR1 SGHRS, CDR2 YFSETQ.

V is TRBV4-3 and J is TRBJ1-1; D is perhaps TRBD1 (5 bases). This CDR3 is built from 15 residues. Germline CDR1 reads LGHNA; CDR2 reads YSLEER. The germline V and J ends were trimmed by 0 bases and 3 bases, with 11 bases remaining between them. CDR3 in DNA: TGCGCCAGCAGCCAAGATCGGGGGTTAGACACTGAAGCTTTCTTT. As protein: CASSQDRGLDTEAFF.

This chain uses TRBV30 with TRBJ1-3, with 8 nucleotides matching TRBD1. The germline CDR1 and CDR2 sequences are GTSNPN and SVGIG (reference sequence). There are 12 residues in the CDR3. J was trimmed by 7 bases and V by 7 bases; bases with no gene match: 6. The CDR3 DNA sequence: TGTGCCTCGTCCCGGGACAGGAACACCATATATTTT. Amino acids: CASSRDRNTIYF.

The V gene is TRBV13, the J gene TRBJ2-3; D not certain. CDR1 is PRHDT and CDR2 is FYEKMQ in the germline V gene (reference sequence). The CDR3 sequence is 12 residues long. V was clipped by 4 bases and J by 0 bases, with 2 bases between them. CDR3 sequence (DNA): TGTGCCAGCAGCTATAGCACAGATACGCAGTATTTT. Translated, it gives CASSYSTDTQYF.

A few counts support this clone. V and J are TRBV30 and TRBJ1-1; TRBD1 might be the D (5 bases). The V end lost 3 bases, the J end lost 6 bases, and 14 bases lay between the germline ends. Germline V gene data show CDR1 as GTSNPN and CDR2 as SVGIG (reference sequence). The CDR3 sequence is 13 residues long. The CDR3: CAWRSRRAAEAFF. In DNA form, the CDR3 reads TGTGCCTGGAGATCCCGCAGGGCTGCTGAAGCTTTCTTT.

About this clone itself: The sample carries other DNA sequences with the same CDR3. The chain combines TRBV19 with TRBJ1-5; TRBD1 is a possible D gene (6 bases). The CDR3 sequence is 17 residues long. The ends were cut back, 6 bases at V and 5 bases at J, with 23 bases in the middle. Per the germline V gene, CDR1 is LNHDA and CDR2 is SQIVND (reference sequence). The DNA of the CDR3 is TGTGCCAGTAGCATAATTGCCCACAGGGAAAGGCATCAGCCCCAGCATTTT. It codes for CASSIIAHRERHQPQHF.

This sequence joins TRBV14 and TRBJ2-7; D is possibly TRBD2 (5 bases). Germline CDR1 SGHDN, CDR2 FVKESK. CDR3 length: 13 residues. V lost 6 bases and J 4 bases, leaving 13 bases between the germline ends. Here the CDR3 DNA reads TGTGCCAGCAGACGGACGGGGAATTACGAGCAGTACTTC. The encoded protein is CASRRTGNYEQYF.

Here the CDR3 DNA reads TGCAGCGTTGCCAGCGGGAACCTCTACGAGCAGTACTTC. Its protein product is CSVASGNLYEQYF. The chain couples TRBV29-1 to TRBJ2-7, with TRBD2 matching over 7 bases. V lost 4 bases to trimming and J lost 3 bases; unmatched junction nucleotides: 6. The CDR3 consists of 13 residues. Germline CDR1 and CDR2: SQVTM and ANQGSEA.

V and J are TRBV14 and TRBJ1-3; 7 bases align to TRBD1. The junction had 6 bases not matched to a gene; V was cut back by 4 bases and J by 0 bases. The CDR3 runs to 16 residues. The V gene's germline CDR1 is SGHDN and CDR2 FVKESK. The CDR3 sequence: CASSPGQPISGNTIYF. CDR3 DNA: TGTGCCAGCAGCCCGGGACAGCCCATCTCTGGAAACACCATATATTTT.

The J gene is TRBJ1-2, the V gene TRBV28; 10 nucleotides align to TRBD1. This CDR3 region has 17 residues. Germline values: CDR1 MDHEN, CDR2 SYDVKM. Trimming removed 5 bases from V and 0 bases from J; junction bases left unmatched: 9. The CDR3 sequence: CASSPLTGGRSNYGYTF. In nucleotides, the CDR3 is TGTGCCAGCAGTCCCCTGACAGGGGGCAGATCTAACTATGGCTACACCTTC.

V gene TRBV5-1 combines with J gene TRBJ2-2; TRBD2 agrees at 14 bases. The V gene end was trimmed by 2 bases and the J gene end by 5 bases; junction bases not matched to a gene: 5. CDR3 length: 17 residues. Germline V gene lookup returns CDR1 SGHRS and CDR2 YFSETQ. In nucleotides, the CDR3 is TGCGCCAGCAGCTTCTCGGGACTAGCGGGAGAGACCGGGGAGCTGTTTTTT. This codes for CASSFSGLAGETGELFF. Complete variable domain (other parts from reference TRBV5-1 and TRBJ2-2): KAGVTQTPRYLIKTRGQQVTLSCSPISGHRSVSWYQQTPGQGLQFLFEYFSETQRNKGNFPGRFSGRQFSNSRSEMNVSTLELGDSALYLCASSFSGLAGETGELFFGEGSRLTVL.

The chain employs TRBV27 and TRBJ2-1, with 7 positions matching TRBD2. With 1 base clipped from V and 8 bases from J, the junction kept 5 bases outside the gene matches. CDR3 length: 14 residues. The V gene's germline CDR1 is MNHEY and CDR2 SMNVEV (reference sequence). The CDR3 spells CASSLYWGGHEQFF. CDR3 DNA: TGTGCCAGCAGTTTATACTGGGGAGGGCATGAGCAGTTCTTC.

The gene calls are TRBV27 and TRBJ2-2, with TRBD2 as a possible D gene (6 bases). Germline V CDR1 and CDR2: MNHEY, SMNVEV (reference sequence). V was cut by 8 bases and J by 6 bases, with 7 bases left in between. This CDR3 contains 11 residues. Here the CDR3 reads CASGRPGELFF. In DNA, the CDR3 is TGTGCCAGCGGGAGGCCCGGGGAGCTGTTTTTT.

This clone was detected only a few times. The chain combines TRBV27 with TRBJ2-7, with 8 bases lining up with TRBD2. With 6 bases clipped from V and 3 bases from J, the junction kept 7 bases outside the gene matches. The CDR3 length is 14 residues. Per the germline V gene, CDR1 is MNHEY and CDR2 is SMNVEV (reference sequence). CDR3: CASSVGTSGYEQYF. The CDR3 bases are TGTGCCAGCAGCGTAGGTACTAGCGGCTACGAGCAGTACTTC.

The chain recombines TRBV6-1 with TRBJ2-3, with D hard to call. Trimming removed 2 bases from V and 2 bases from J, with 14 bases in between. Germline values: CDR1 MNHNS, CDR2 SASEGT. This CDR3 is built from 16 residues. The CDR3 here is CASSELVSDTTDTQYF. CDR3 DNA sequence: TGTGCCAGCAGTGAACTGGTGTCAGATACCACAGATACGCAGTATTTT.

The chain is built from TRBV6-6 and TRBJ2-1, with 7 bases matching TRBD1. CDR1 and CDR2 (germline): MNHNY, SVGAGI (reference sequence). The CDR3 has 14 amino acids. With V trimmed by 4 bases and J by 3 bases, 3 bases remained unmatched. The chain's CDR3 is CASSSWDSYNEQFF. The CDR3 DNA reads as TGTGCCAGCAGTTCATGGGACAGCTACAATGAGCAGTTCTTC.

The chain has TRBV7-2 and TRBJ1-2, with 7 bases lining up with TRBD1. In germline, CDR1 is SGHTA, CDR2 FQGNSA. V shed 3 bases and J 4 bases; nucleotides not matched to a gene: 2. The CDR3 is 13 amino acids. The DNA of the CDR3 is TGTGCCAGCAGCTTGGGACAGCCCTATGGCTACACCTTC. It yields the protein CASSLGQPYGYTF.

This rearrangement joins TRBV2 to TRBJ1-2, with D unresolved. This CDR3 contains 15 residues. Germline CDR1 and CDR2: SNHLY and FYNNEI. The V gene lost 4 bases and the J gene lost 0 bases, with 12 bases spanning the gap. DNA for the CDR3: TGTGCCAGCAGTGCCGTCGCCGAGACTAACTATGGCTACACCTTC. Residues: CASSAVAETNYGYTF.

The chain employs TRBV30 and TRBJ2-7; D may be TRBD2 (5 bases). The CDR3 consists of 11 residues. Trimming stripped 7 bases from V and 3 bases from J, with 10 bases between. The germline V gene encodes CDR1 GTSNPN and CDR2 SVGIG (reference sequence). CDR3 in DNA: TGTGCCTCGGGGTCAAACTACGAGCAGTACTTC. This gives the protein CASGSNYEQYF.

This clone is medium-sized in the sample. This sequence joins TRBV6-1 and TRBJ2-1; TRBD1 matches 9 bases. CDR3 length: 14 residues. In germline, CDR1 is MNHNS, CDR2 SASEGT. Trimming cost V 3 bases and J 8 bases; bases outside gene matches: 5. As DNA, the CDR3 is TGTGCCAGCAGTGATTGGACAGGGGCTTATGAGCAGTTCTTC. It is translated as CASSDWTGAYEQFF.

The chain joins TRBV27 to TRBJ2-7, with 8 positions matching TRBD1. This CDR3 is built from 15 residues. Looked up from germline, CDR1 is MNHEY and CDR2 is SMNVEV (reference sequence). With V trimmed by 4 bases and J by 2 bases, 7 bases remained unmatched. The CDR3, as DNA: TGTGCCAGCAGTTCCCAGGGGACAGGACCCTACGAGCAGTACTTC. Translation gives CASSSQGTGPYEQYF.

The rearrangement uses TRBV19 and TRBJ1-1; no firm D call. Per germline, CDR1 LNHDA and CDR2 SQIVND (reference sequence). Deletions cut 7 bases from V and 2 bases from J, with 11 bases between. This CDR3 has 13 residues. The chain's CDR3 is CASTDFVNTEAFF. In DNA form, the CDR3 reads TGTGCCAGTACCGATTTTGTCAACACTGAAGCTTTCTTT.

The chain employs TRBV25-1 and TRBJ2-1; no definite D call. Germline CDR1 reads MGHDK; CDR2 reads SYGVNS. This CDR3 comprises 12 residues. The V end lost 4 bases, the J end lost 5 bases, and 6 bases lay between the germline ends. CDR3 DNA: TGTGCCAGCAGTGGGAATCACAATGAGCAGTTCTTC. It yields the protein CASSGNHNEQFF.